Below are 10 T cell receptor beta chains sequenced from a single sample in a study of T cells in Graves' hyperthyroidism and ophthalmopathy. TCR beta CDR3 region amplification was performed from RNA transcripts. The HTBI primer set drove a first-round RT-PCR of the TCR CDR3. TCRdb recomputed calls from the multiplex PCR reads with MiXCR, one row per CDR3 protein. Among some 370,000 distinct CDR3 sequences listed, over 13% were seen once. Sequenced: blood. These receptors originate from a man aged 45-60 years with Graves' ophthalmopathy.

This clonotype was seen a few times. CDR3 region: CASSLEGPDNSPLHF. The CDR3 DNA reads as TGTGCCAGCAGTTTGGAGGGACCAGATAATTCACCCCTCCACTTT. The chain is built from TRBV12-3 or TRBV12-4 and TRBJ1-6; weak D call: TRBD1 (5 bases). The CDR3 spans 15 residues. V gave up 3 bases and J gave up 5 bases, with 11 bases separating them.

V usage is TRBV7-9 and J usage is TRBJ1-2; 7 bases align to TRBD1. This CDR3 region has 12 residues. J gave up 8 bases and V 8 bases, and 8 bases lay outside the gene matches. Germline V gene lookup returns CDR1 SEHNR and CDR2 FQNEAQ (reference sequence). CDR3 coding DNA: TGTGCCAGCGCCCGACAGGGTTTGGGCTACACCTTC. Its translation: CASARQGLGYTF.

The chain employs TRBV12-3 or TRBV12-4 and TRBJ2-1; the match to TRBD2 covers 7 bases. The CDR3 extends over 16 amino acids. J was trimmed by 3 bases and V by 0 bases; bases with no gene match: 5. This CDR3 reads CASSLARGRGYNEQFF. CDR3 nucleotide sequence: TGTGCCAGCAGTTTAGCGCGCGGGAGAGGCTACAATGAGCAGTTCTTC.

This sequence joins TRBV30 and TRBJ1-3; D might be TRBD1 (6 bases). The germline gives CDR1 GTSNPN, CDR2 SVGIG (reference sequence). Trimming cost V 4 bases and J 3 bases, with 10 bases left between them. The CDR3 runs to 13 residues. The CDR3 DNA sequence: TGTGCCTGGACAGGGGACGGTGGAAACACCATATATTTT. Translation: CAWTGDGGNTIYF.

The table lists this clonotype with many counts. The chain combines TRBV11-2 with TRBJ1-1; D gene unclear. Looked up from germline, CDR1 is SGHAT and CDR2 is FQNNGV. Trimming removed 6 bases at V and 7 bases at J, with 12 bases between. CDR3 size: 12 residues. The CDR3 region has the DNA TGTGCCAGCAGATTTGGGGAGGGTGAAGCTTTCTTT. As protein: CASRFGEGEAFF.

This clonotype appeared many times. The CDR3 nucleotides are TGCAGTGCTAGTTCTCGCGGTCCGACAGATACGCAGTATTTT. Translated, it gives CSASSRGPTDTQYF. The chain is built from TRBV20-1 and TRBJ2-3; no clear D gene. CDR1 is DFQATT, CDR2 SNEGSKA, per germline (reference sequence). V was pared by 3 bases and J by 3 bases, with 13 bases between. The CDR3 has 14 amino acids.

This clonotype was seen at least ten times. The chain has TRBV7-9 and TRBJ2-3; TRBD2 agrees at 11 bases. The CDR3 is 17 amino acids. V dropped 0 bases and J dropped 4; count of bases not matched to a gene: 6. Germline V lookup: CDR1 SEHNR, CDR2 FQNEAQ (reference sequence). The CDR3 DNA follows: TGTGCCAGCAGCTTAGCGCAATTAGCGGGAGGGGCAGATACGCAGTATTTT. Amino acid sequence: CASSLAQLAGGADTQYF.

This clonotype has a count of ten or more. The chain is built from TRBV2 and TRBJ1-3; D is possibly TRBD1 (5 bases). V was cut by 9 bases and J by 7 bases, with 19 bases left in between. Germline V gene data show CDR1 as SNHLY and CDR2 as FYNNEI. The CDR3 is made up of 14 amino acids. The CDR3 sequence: CARRQTGVTNTIYF. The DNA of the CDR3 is TGTGCCAGAAGACAGACTGGGGTAACGAACACCATATATTTT.

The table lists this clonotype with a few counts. The CDR3, as DNA: TGTGCCAGCAGCTTAGAGACTTCCGGGGTCGGCACAGATACGCAGTATTTT. Its protein is CASSLETSGVGTDTQYF. The J gene is TRBJ2-3, the V gene TRBV7-9; TRBD2 might be the D (5 bases). CDR3 size: 17 residues. Germline CDR1 is SEHNR and CDR2 is FQNEAQ (reference sequence). V lost 1 base and J lost 1, with 15 bases in between. Together with reference TRBV7-9 and TRBJ2-3, the CDR3 gives the full variable domain: DTGVSQNPRHKITKRGQNVTFRCDPISEHNRLYWYRQTLGQGPEFLTYFQNEAQLEKSRLLSDRFSAERPKGSFSTLEIQRTEQGDSAMYLCASSLETSGVGTDTQYFGPGTRLTVL.

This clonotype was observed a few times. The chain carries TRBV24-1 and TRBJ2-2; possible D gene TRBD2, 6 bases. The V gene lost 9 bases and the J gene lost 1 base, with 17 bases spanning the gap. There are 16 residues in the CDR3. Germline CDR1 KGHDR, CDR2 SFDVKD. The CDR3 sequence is CATPKGASENTGELFF. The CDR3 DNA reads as TGTGCCACCCCCAAAGGAGCTAGCGAGAACACCGGGGAGCTGTTTTTT.